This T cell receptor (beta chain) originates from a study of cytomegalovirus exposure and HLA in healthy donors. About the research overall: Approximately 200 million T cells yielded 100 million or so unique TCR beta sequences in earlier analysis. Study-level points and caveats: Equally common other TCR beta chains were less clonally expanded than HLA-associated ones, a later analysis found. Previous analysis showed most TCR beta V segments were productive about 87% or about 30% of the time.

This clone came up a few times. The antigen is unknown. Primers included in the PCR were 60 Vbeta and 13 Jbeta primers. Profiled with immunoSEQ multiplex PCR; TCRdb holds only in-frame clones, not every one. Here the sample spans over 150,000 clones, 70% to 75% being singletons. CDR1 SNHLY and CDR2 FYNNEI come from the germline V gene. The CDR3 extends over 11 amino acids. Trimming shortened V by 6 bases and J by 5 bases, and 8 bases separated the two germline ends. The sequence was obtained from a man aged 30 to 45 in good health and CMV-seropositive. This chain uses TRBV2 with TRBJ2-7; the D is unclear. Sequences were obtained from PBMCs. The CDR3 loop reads CASSPRNEQYF. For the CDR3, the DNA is TGTGCCAGCAGCCCTAGGAACGAGCAGTACTTC.